This T cell receptor (beta chain) is drawn from a study of blood T cell repertoires in COVID-19. The overall study: In each case, the material was cDNA or gDNA derived from T cells, B-cell-depleted T cells, or PBMCs.

CDR1 and CDR2 (germline): SGHRS, YFSETQ. Trimming took off 7 bases at V and 5 bases at J, with 15 bases between the two ends. The length of the CDR3 is 13 residues. Produced via immunoSEQ multiplex PCR; TCRdb's table is partial and in-frame only. Among tens of thousands of clones listed, more than 90% were seen once. The sample consisted of peripheral blood. V is TRBV5-1 and J is TRBJ2-5, with D tentatively TRBD2 (5 bases). The clonotype was recovered from a man aged 45-65 years with acute or convalescent COVID-19. DNA of the CDR3: TGCGCCAGCGGACTTGGGCGGCGGGAGACCCAGTACTTC. Amino acids: CASGLGRRETQYF. The complete variable domain, with remaining parts taken from reference TRBV5-1 and TRBJ2-5, reads KAGVTQTPRYLIKTRGQQVTLSCSPISGHRSVSWYQQTPGQGLQFLFEYFSETQRNKGNFPGRFSGRQFSNSRSEMNVSTLELGDSALYLCASGLGRRETQYFGPGTRLLVL.